The T cell receptor beta chain described here comes from a study of T cells in tuberculosis. Clones were read by immunoSEQ multiplex PCR, and TCRdb kept only the in-frame ones, dropping some. The repertoire holds tens of thousands of clones, with about 91% as singletons. Germline CDR1 and CDR2: LNHNV and YYDKDF (reference sequence). Trimming cost V 0 bases and J 1 base; bases outside gene matches: 6. CDR3 size: 17 residues. Time point defined: new active TB diagnosis, blood taken before or within 7 days of starting treatment. This sequence was found in an adult with tuberculosis. This specimen was PBMCs, taken at tuberculosis diagnosis. This chain joins TRBV15 and TRBJ2-3; TRBD2 matches at 8 bases. DNA for the CDR3: TGTGCCACCAGCAGAGATGTTGGCGGGGGGCGCACAGATACGCAGTATTTT. Protein product: CATSRDVGGGRTDTQYF.